The next 14 T cell receptor beta chains were all read from a single sample in a study of high-grade serous ovarian cancer treatment subgroups (dated by TCRdb to 2020 to 2023). Tumor samples were collected prior to definitive surgery or chemotherapy. Library creation used the immunoSEQ multiplex PCR assay. Held by TCRdb, this immuneACCESS table contains in-frame sequences only and omits some clones. Under half of the omission traces to an unresolved V gene where checked; the cause of the rest is unknown. The sample table shows about 28,000 clones, and about 86% are seen once. 2.1% of the sample is taken by the ten largest. Source material: tumor tissue. The receptors come from a human donor with high-grade serous ovarian cancer.

This chain links TRBV10-1 with TRBJ2-7, with TRBD2 identical over 9 bases. Trimming cost V 3 bases and J 5 bases; bases outside gene matches: 8. This CDR3 spans 15 amino acids. Germline CDR1 reads WNHNN; CDR2 reads SYGVQD (reference sequence). CDR3 coding DNA: TGCGCCAGCAGTGAAACAAGCGGGAGGATCAACGAGCAGTACTTC. This gives the protein CASSETSGRINEQYF.

The rearrangement uses TRBV28 and TRBJ1-4; a possible D gene is TRBD1 (6 bases). The V gene lost 7 bases and the J gene lost 7 bases, with 16 bases spanning the gap. The CDR3 runs 14 residues. Germline assignment: CDR1 MDHEN and CDR2 SYDVKM. The CDR3 DNA is TGTGCCAGCACCAATTACAGGGCGGGTGAAAAACTGTTTTTT. This encodes CASTNYRAGEKLFF.

This chain connects TRBV2 to TRBJ2-6; D gene unclear. V gave up 4 bases and J gave up 3 bases, with 13 bases separating them. The CDR3 loop spans 16 amino acids. The V gene's germline CDR1 is SNHLY and CDR2 FYNNEI. Here the CDR3 DNA reads TGTGCCAGCAGTGTGAGTGCATTAGGTGGGGCCAACGTCCTGACTTTC. Protein sequence: CASSVSALGGANVLTF.

The V gene is TRBV6-5, the J gene TRBJ1-1; TRBD1 might be the D (5 bases). CDR3 length: 15 amino acids. Deletions cut 2 bases from V and 5 bases from J, with 15 bases between. Per the germline V gene, CDR1 is MNHEY and CDR2 is SVGAGI. CDR3 protein: CASSYTRGLGTEAFF. In DNA, the CDR3 is TGTGCCAGCAGTTACACTCGGGGGTTGGGGACTGAAGCTTTCTTT.

This chain uses TRBV30 with TRBJ1-4; no definite D call. Germline CDR1 GTSNPN, CDR2 SVGIG (reference sequence). The V and J ends lost 3 bases and 6 bases respectively, with 14 bases between them. The CDR3 runs 14 residues. The CDR3: CAWRSTAGDEKLFF. The DNA for the CDR3 is TGTGCCTGGAGGAGCACGGCTGGGGATGAAAAACTGTTTTTT.

This clone has only one observation. The chain is built from TRBV28 and TRBJ2-1, with 8 bases lining up with TRBD2. The CDR3 has 15 residues. CDR1 and CDR2 (germline): MDHEN, SYDVKM. V lost 5 bases, J lost 2 bases, and 5 bases stayed unmatched. CDR3 DNA sequence: TGTGCCAGCAGTCACTTACTAGCGGCCTACAATGAGCAGTTCTTC. Its translation is CASSHLLAAYNEQFF.

This clone was counted a single time. DNA of the CDR3: TGCGCCAGCAGCCAAAGACAAGGGGTACCCTACGAGCAGTACTTC. Its translation is CASSQRQGVPYEQYF. This sequence joins TRBV4-1 and TRBJ2-7, with D tentatively TRBD1 (5 bases). This CDR3 spans 15 amino acids. Germline loops: CDR1 MGHRA, CDR2 YSYEKL. V was cut by 2 bases and J by 2 bases, with 13 bases left in between.

V gene TRBV27 combines with J gene TRBJ2-1, with 8 bases identical to TRBD2. The CDR3 is 15 amino acids. CDR1 and CDR2 from the germline V gene are MNHEY and SMNVEV (reference sequence). With V trimmed by 4 bases and J by 5 bases, 7 bases remained unmatched. The CDR3 nucleotides read TGTGCCAGCAGTTCCCCAGCGGGAGTTGACAATGAGCAGTTCTTC. It yields the protein CASSSPAGVDNEQFF.

DNA of the CDR3: TGTGCCAGCAGCGTAAGGGGGCGCGGCACCGGGGAGCTGTTTTTT. It codes for CASSVRGRGTGELFF. The chain has TRBV9 and TRBJ2-2, with 7 bases fitting TRBD1. The germline gives CDR1 SGDLS, CDR2 YYNGEE. V was pared by 1 base and J by 4 bases, with 4 bases of the junction left unmatched. The CDR3 covers 15 residues.

The genes are TRBV5-1 and TRBJ2-3, with 8 bases aligning to TRBD1. This CDR3 contains 13 residues. The germline V gene encodes CDR1 SGHRS and CDR2 YFSETQ. Unmatched junction bases numbered 6, after V lost 5 bases and J lost 7 bases. CDR3 DNA: TGCGCCAGCAGGGCAGGGGGCGCGAATACGCAGTATTTT. The encoded protein is CASRAGGANTQYF.

Only one count was recorded for this clone. This chain uses TRBV27 with TRBJ1-1; tentative D call: TRBD1 (5 bases). The germline gives CDR1 MNHEY, CDR2 SMNVEV (reference sequence). The CDR3 is 14 residues long. V shed 6 bases and J shed 5 bases, with 16 bases lying between them. The CDR3 spells CASSSGTPRTEAFF. The CDR3 DNA is TGTGCCAGCAGCTCCGGGACTCCGAGGACTGAAGCTTTCTTT.

The rearrangement links TRBV2 to TRBJ1-1; a weak D match, TRBD1 (5 bases). The V and J ends lost 2 bases and 7 bases respectively, with 8 bases between them. Germline-derived CDR1 and CDR2 are SNHLY and FYNNEI. The CDR3 runs to 12 residues. The CDR3, as DNA: TGTGCCAGCAGTGAATGGGGGGTTGAAGCTTTCTTT. This gives the protein CASSEWGVEAFF.

This chain links TRBV6-5 with TRBJ2-7, with D perhaps matching TRBD1 (6 bases). CDR1 and CDR2 from the germline V gene are MNHEY and SVGAGI. The CDR3 length is 15 residues. V lost 0 bases and J lost 1, with 10 bases in between. Here the CDR3 DNA reads TGTGCCAGCAGTTACTCCCCCGGACAGTCCTACGAGCAGTACTTC. Encoded protein: CASSYSPGQSYEQYF.

The genes are TRBV13 and TRBJ2-2; maybe TRBD2 (6 bases). CDR3 length: 13 amino acids. The germline V gene has CDR1 PRHDT and CDR2 FYEKMQ (reference sequence). V was clipped by 3 bases and J by 6 bases, with 8 bases between them. CDR3 in DNA: TGTGCCAGCAGCTTCGGACTATCCGGGGAGCTGTTTTTT. Its translation: CASSFGLSGELFF. Full variable domain (outside the CDR3, taken from reference TRBV13 and TRBJ2-2): AAGVIQSPRHLIKEKRETATLKCYPIPRHDTVYWYQQGPGQDPQFLISFYEKMQSDKGSIPDRFSAQQFSDYHSELNMSSLELGDSALYFCASSFGLSGELFFGEGSRLTVL.